This record concerns one T cell receptor (beta chain) sequence. The specificity of this receptor is unknown. Per-nucleotide qualities are absent, and no much larger clonotype sits a single base away. The data are from a study of pediatric ulcerative colitis (dated by TCRdb to between 2018 and 2020). Turning to the overall study: Of the ulcerative colitis patients, about seven had pancolitis and two had left-sided colitis, and histology in every patient was consistent with ulcerative colitis. From about ten newly diagnosed, treatment-naive pediatric ulcerative colitis patients and four non-IBD control children, paired blood and rectal samples were collected. Using the Pediatric Ulcerative Colitis Activity Index, a couple of patients were classed as having mild disease, several as having moderate disease and three as having acute severe colitis.

Broad study findings and their caveats: The healthy control group was small, consisting of only four individuals. Compared with controls, ulcerative colitis patients showed significantly higher autologous blood-rectal clonal overlap, a finding that suggests increased T cell trafficking to inflamed tissue. Repertoires were derived from total lymphocyte DNA, so rare subsets such as regulatory T cells may have patterns not reflected. For technical reasons, substantially fewer templates were yielded by the blood samples of two patients, and these blood samples were excluded from blood-rectal overlap analysis. A couple of rectal CDR3 clonotypes were detected in all ulcerative colitis patients and were not detected in any of the controls. Controls, mild-moderate and acute severe colitis patients were separated by rectal repertoire features, and reduced rectal diversity due to clonal expansions was observed in acute severe colitis.

No immunosuppressive medication had been given to the ulcerative colitis patients before the diagnostic colonoscopy. Blood was sampled at the same time as the colonoscopy. The Wizard kit (Promega) was used to extract genomic DNA from both blood and intestinal samples. Using the immunoSEQ TRB Survey service, rearranged CDR3 beta regions were amplified from genomic DNA with multiplex V and J primers. To keep depth equal across samples, survey-level sequencing depth of up to 500,000 reads per sample was applied. Libraries were purified, pooled and sequenced on Illumina technology. The authors' analysis ran thus. Productive clonality, sample overlap, pairwise scatters, CDR3 beta length, V/D/J gene usage and productiveness were assessed with immunoSEQ online tools. Alongside Shannon and Simpson indices, calculated diversity was computed as the number of unique rearrangements divided by total templates, multiplied by 100. Z-score normalized data were analyzed by principal component analysis with the R prcomp function and the ggbiplot package. Morisita's index was used to quantify blood-rectal clonal overlap within each subject. TCRdb retrieved this table from immuneACCESS and kept in-frame rearrangements only. Not all clones are present; in checked studies, unresolved V genes account for under half, and no reason is known for the remainder. D and trimming come from the DNA, and the V and J calls and clone size come from that table. The table for this sample lists roughly 64,000 clones; roughly nine tenths of them were counted only once. Together, the top ten hold nearly 3.5% of the sample.

Sequencing was done on a sample of blood. This sequence was found in a boy between 5 and 17 years old with severe ulcerative colitis.

The DNA reads TGTGCCAGTTGGACTAGCGGGAGGGAGCAGTTCTTC. Its coded protein is CASWTSGREQFF. The chain uses TRBV19 and TRBJ2-1, and 14 junction bases match TRBD2. The CDR3, cysteine through phenylalanine, is 12 amino acids long. The kept DNA is CDR3 alone, 36 bases in frame from the first base. The germline V gene (reference sequence) sets CDR1 to LNHDA and CDR2 to SQIVND. Here V drops 8 bases and J drops 10 bases, and the junction holds 1 base not matched to any gene.